This T cell receptor beta chain was identified in a study of read filtering for tumor transcriptome and immune sequencing. Study-wide context: DNase treatment preceded whole-transcriptome library preparation.

Losses at the gene ends were 5 bases for V and 2 bases for J; bases not matched to a gene: 6. CDR3 length equals 16 residues. The library was built from about 370 ng RNA with molecular barcoded adaptors for alpha/delta and beta/gamma chains. Using its own MiXCR run on the reads, TCRdb lists one record per CDR3 protein. The sample carries 100,000 to 150,000 distinct CDR3 sequences, about an eighth recorded once. The clonotype originates from a donor aged 40 or older with multiple myeloma. The sample was a population of CD138-negative cells sorted from bone marrow. The gene calls are TRBV12-3 or TRBV12-4 and TRBJ2-2, with 9 bases aligning to TRBD2. The CDR3 sequence: CASSLRTSVNTGELFF. The CDR3, as DNA: TGTGCCAGCAGTCTTCGGACTAGCGTCAACACCGGGGAGCTGTTTTTT.